These 26 T cell receptor beta chains came from one sample sequenced in a study of T cell changes during pregnancy in multiple sclerosis. Method: immunoSEQ multiplex PCR; TCRdb's copy keeps in-frame clones and lacks some. The table includes under 130,000 clones, roughly 92% detected once. The sequences come from peripheral blood, collected after pregnancy. These receptors were taken from a female donor with multiple sclerosis, enrolled in a pregnancy study.

The chain carries TRBV9 and TRBJ2-2, with 10 bases identical to TRBD2. The V gene end was trimmed by 4 bases and the J gene end by 8 bases; junction bases not matched to a gene: 14. CDR3 length: 17 residues. Germline values: CDR1 SGDLS, CDR2 YYNGEE. CDR3 nucleotide sequence: TGTGCCAGCAGCCCCCGTGTGAGCGGGGGGGCCCTGGGGGAGCTGTTTTTT. Its translation is CASSPRVSGGALGELFF.

This chain joins TRBV29-1 and TRBJ2-7; the D gene is possibly TRBD1 (6 bases). Trimming took off 3 bases at V and 0 bases at J, with 15 bases between the two ends. Germline CDR1 is SQVTM and CDR2 is ANQGSEA. The CDR3 consists of 15 residues. Here the CDR3 reads CSVERGDKNSYEQYF. Here the CDR3 DNA reads TGCAGCGTTGAGAGAGGGGACAAAAACTCCTACGAGCAGTACTTC.

The chain carries TRBV2 and TRBJ2-1; no reliable D call. The germline CDR1 and CDR2 sequences are SNHLY and FYNNEI. The CDR3 spans 12 residues. V was clipped by 5 bases and J by 8 bases, with 10 bases between them. The DNA for the CDR3 is TGTGCCAGCAGTCCACCTTTAGATGAGCAGTTCTTC. This sequence encodes CASSPPLDEQFF.

This clone occurred once. The chain joins TRBV19 to TRBJ2-1; D unresolved. Germline-derived CDR1 and CDR2 are LNHDA and SQIVND (reference sequence). CDR3 length: 17 amino acids. Trimming took 2 bases from V and 3 from J, leaving 17 bases between them. CDR3 amino acids: CASSIKPADKHYNEQFF. The CDR3 DNA reads TGTGCCAGTAGTATAAAACCAGCCGACAAACACTACAATGAGCAGTTCTTC.

The rearrangement links TRBV7-3 to TRBJ2-3; 8 bases are a match to TRBD2. Germline-derived CDR1 and CDR2 are SGHTA and FQGTGA. The V gene end was trimmed by 5 bases and the J gene end by 3 bases; junction bases not matched to a gene: 10. The CDR3 length is 16 residues. The DNA of the CDR3 is TGTGCCAGCAGCCCCAACCGGGGGGGCCTGACAGATACGCAGTATTTT. Translation: CASSPNRGGLTDTQYF.

The chain uses TRBV6-1 and TRBJ2-1, with D possibly being TRBD1 (6 bases). The germline V gene has CDR1 MNHNS and CDR2 SASEGT. The CDR3 runs 13 residues. V lost 2 bases and J lost 8, with 10 bases in between. CDR3: CASSESRGHEQFF. The CDR3 DNA reads as TGTGCCAGCAGTGAAAGCAGGGGACATGAGCAGTTCTTC.

The chain is built from TRBV20-1 and TRBJ2-1; unclear D gene. CDR1 is DFQATT, CDR2 SNEGSKA, per germline (reference sequence). Trimming cost V 3 bases and J 12 bases, with 12 bases left between them. This CDR3 is built from 11 residues. In nucleotides, the CDR3 is TGCAGTGCTAGTGGTGCGGTCTCGCAGTTCTTC. Its protein product is CSASGAVSQFF.

The chain couples TRBV7-6 to TRBJ2-1; 10 bases map to TRBD2. Germline CDR1 is SGHVS and CDR2 is FNYEAQ. V gave up 3 bases and J gave up 2 bases; unmatched junction bases: 1. The CDR3 contains 15 residues. CDR3 residues: CASSLTSGPYNEQFF. The DNA for the CDR3 is TGTGCCAGCAGCTTGACTAGCGGGCCCTACAATGAGCAGTTCTTC. Combining the CDR3 with reference TRBV7-6 and TRBJ2-1 gives the whole variable domain GAGVSQSPRYKVTKRGQDVALRCDPISGHVSLYWYRQALGQGPEFLTYFNYEAQQDKSGLPNDRFSAERPEGSISTLTIQRTEQRDSAMYRCASSLTSGPYNEQFFGPGTRLTVL.

The chain employs TRBV27 and TRBJ1-2; D perhaps matches TRBD1 (5 bases). Germline loops: CDR1 MNHEY, CDR2 SMNVEV (reference sequence). V dropped 8 bases and J dropped 4 bases, with 20 bases sitting between them. The CDR3 extends over 15 amino acids. The CDR3 DNA reads as TGTGCCAGCGGCCCTCACGGGGGATTACTCTATGGCTACACCTTC. Translated, it gives CASGPHGGLLYGYTF.

The chain recombines TRBV6-1 with TRBJ2-5; 8 positions agree with TRBD2. The CDR3 is 14 residues long. After removal of 6 bases from V and 0 bases from J, the junction contained 3 bases not matched to a gene. Germline loops: CDR1 MNHNS, CDR2 SASEGT. The CDR3 protein is CASSSSGHQETQYF. The CDR3 DNA sequence: TGTGCCAGCAGCTCTAGCGGGCACCAAGAGACCCAGTACTTC.

V gene TRBV27 combines with J gene TRBJ1-5; TRBD1 is a possible D gene (6 bases). The ends were cut back, 6 bases at V and 3 bases at J, with 12 bases in the middle. This CDR3 is built from 14 residues. Germline CDR1 MNHEY, CDR2 SMNVEV (reference sequence). CDR3 nucleotide sequence: TGTGCCAGCAGCCCCCGACAGGTCAATCAGCCCCAGCATTTT. Translated, it gives CASSPRQVNQPQHF.

Here the CDR3 reads CASSQGGLAGATDTQYF. CDR3 nucleotides: TGCGCCAGCAGCCAAGGTGGACTAGCGGGGGCAACAGATACGCAGTATTTT. The chain carries TRBV4-1 and TRBJ2-3; TRBD2 aligns across 13 bases. There are 17 residues in the CDR3. CDR1 is MGHRA and CDR2 is YSYEKL in the germline V gene. After removal of 1 base from V and 3 bases from J, the junction contained 4 bases not matched to a gene.

This sequence joins TRBV7-6 and TRBJ2-1, with D perhaps matching TRBD1 (8 bases). V lost 5 bases, J lost 5 bases, and 16 bases lay in between. The CDR3 sequence is 15 residues long. CDR1 and CDR2 (germline): SGHVS, FNYEAQ. This CDR3 is CASSPGQGGHNEQFF. Written as DNA, the CDR3 is TGTGCCAGCAGCCCAGGACAGGGAGGGCACAATGAGCAGTTCTTC. Supplemented by reference TRBV7-6 and TRBJ2-1, the full variable domain reads GAGVSQSPRYKVTKRGQDVALRCDPISGHVSLYWYRQALGQGPEFLTYFNYEAQQDKSGLPNDRFSAERPEGSISTLTIQRTEQRDSAMYRCASSPGQGGHNEQFFGPGTRLTVL.

This chain connects TRBV2 to TRBJ2-2; D possibly corresponds to TRBD1 (5 bases). Germline CDR1 reads SNHLY; CDR2 reads FYNNEI. With 0 bases removed from V and 3 bases from J, the gap between germline ends came to 8 bases. The CDR3 extends over 15 amino acids. CDR3 amino acids: CASSEAGQYTGELFF. CDR3 in DNA: TGTGCCAGCAGTGAAGCGGGGCAGTACACCGGGGAGCTGTTTTTT.

A few counts support this clone. The chain couples TRBV7-2 to TRBJ2-1; 8 nucleotides line up with TRBD1. The junction had 6 bases not matched to a gene; V was cut back by 0 bases and J by 8 bases. In germline, CDR1 is SGHTA, CDR2 FQGNSA. CDR3 length: 15 amino acids. CDR3 sequence (DNA): TGTGCCAGCAGCTTAGCTACAGGGGGGTCCCATGAGCAGTTCTTC. It yields the protein CASSLATGGSHEQFF.

This sequence joins TRBV27 and TRBJ2-7; no reliable D call. V lost 2 bases and J lost 5, with 13 bases in between. The V gene's germline CDR1 is MNHEY and CDR2 SMNVEV (reference sequence). The CDR3 extends over 14 amino acids. CDR3 protein: CASSLVGSVDEQYF. The CDR3 DNA reads TGTGCCAGCAGTTTAGTTGGCAGTGTTGACGAGCAGTACTTC.

The chain has TRBV4-2 and TRBJ1-4, with D perhaps matching TRBD1 (5 bases). Germline V gene lookup returns CDR1 LGHNA and CDR2 YNFKEQ. CDR3 length: 14 residues. Deletions cut 2 bases from V and 8 bases from J, with 12 bases between. CDR3 sequence: CASSQPGRAEKLFF. The CDR3 DNA is TGTGCCAGCAGCCAACCCGGCAGGGCAGAAAAACTGTTTTTT.

J is TRBJ1-1 and V is TRBV2, with 8 positions matching TRBD1. CDR1 is SNHLY and CDR2 is FYNNEI in the germline V gene. The length of the CDR3 is 13 residues. With V trimmed by 8 bases and J by 5 bases, 7 bases remained unmatched. The CDR3 DNA sequence: TGTGCCAGCCGTAGCGACAGGGGAACTGAAGCTTTCTTT. This gives the protein CASRSDRGTEAFF. The full variable domain, its missing parts supplied by reference TRBV2 and TRBJ1-1, is EPEVTQTPSHQVTQMGQEVILRCVPISNHLYFYWYRQILGQKVEFLVSFYNNEISEKSEIFDDQFSVERPDGSNFTLKIRSTKLEDSAMYFCASRSDRGTEAFFGQGTRLTVV.

The rearrangement joins TRBV5-1 to TRBJ2-3; TRBD2 might be the D (5 bases). Trimming removed 0 bases from V and 4 bases from J, with 9 bases in between. CDR3 length equals 14 residues. Germline V gene lookup returns CDR1 SGHRS and CDR2 YFSETQ. The CDR3: CASSLGASSDTQYF. The DNA of the CDR3 is TGCGCCAGCAGCTTGGGGGCTAGCTCAGATACGCAGTATTTT.

This clone was seen only once. The gene calls are TRBV15 and TRBJ2-1, with 11 bases aligning to TRBD1. V shed 3 bases, J shed 5 bases, and the junction held 6 bases outside the gene matches. The CDR3 is 16 residues long. The germline V gene has CDR1 LNHNV and CDR2 YYDKDF (reference sequence). The CDR3 reads CATSSPGTGGNNEQFF. CDR3 DNA: TGTGCCACCAGCAGTCCTGGGACAGGGGGTAACAATGAGCAGTTCTTC.

This clone has a single count. J is TRBJ1-4 and V is TRBV5-5, with 7 bases identical to TRBD1. The CDR3 is made up of 15 amino acids. The V and J ends lost 5 bases and 4 bases, in that order; junction bases with no gene match: 8. Per germline, CDR1 SGHKS and CDR2 YYEKEE (reference sequence). The CDR3 nucleotides read TGTGCCAGCAGGACACCGGGACAGCTTAATGAAAAACTGTTTTTT. Its protein is CASRTPGQLNEKLFF.

The chain carries TRBV7-3 and TRBJ2-3, with D uncertain. CDR3 length: 13 residues. Germline loops: CDR1 SGHTA, CDR2 FQGTGA. Trimming removed 5 bases at V and 2 bases at J, with 8 bases between. The CDR3, as DNA: TGTGCCAGCAGCGTGATAGTCACAGATACGCAGTATTTT. Amino acids: CASSVIVTDTQYF.

The chain employs TRBV27 and TRBJ1-2; TRBD1 aligns across 8 bases. V lost 2 bases and J lost 3; bases outside the gene matches: 2. CDR1 MNHEY and CDR2 SMNVEV come from the germline V gene (reference sequence). The CDR3 loop spans 14 amino acids. The CDR3 is CASSLGQGDYGYTF. In DNA form, the CDR3 reads TGTGCCAGCAGTTTAGGACAGGGTGACTATGGCTACACCTTC.

The gene calls are TRBV9 and TRBJ2-1; 12 bases match TRBD2. Trimming removed 2 bases from V and 9 bases from J; junction bases left unmatched: 6. Germline-derived CDR1 and CDR2 are SGDLS and YYNGEE. CDR3 size: 15 residues. CDR3 DNA sequence: TGTGCCAGCAGCGTTCGGACTAGCGGGGATGCTGAGCAGTTCTTC. Translating it yields CASSVRTSGDAEQFF.

The chain is built from TRBV29-1 and TRBJ1-2, with D uncertain. From germline, CDR1 is SQVTM and CDR2 ANQGSEA. V lost 0 bases and J lost 6, with 14 bases in between. CDR3 length: 14 amino acids. The CDR3 DNA follows: TGCAGCGTTGAAGAAACTAGTATAACTAATGGCTACACCTTC. Translating gives CSVEETSITNGYTF.

The rearrangement joins TRBV2 to TRBJ2-1; 7 bases fit TRBD1. Germline V gene data show CDR1 as SNHLY and CDR2 as FYNNEI. Trimming took 6 bases from V and 3 from J; bases not matched to a gene: 8. This CDR3 contains 15 residues. The CDR3 loop is CASSHRDSVYNEQFF. The CDR3 DNA sequence: TGTGCCAGCAGCCATCGGGACAGTGTCTACAATGAGCAGTTCTTC.